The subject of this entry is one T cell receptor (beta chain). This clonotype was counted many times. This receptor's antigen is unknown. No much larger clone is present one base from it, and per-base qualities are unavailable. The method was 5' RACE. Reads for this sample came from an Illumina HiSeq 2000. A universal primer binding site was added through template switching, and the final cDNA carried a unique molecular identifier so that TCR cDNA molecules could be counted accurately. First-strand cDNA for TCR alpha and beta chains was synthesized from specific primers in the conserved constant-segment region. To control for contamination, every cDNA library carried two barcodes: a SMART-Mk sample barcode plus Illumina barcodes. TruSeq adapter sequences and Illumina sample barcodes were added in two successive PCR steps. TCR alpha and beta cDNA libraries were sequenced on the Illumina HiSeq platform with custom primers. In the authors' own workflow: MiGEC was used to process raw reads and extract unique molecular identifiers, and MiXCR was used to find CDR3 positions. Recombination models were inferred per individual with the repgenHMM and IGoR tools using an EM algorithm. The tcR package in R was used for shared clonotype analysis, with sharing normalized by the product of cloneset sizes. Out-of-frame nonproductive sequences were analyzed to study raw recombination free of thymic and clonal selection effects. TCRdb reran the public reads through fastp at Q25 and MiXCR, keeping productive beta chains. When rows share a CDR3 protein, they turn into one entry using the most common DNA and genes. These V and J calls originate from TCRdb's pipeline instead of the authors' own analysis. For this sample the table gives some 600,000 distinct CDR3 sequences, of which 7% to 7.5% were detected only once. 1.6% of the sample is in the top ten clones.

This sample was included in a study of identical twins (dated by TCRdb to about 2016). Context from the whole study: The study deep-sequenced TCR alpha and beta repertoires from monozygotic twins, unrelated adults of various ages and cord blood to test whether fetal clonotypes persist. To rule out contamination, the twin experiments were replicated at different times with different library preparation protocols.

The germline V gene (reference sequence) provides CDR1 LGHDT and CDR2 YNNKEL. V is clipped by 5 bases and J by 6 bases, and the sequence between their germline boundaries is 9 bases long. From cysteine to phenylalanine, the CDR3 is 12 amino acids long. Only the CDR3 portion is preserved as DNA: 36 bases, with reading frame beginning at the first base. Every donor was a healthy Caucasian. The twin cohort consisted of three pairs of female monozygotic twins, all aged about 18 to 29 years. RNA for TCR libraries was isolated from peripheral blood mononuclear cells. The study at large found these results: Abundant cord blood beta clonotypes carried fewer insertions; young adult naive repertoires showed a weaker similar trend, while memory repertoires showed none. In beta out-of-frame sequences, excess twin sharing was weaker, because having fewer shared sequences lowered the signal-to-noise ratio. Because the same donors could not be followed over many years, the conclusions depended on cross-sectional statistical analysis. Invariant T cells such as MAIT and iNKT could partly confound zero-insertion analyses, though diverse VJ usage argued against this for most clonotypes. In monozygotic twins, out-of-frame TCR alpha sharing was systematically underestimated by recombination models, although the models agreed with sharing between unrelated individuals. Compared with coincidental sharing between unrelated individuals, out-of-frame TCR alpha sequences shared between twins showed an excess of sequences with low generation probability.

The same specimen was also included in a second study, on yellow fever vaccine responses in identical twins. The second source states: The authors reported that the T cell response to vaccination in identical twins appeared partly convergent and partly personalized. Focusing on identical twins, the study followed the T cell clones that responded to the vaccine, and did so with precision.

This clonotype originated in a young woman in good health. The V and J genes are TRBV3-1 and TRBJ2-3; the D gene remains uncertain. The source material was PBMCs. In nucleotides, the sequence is TGTGCCAGCAGCAGATTCGGCGATACGCAGTATTTT. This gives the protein CASSRFGDTQYF.